These 24 T cell receptor beta chains were all obtained from the same sample, sequenced in a study of shared clonotypes between healthy human individuals. Here immunoSEQ multiplex PCR was the method, and the copy in TCRdb shows in-frame clones only, minus some. The sample shows around 2,000,000 clones, about 95% of them seen only once. CD45RO-negative CD8 cells positively selected for CCR7 made up the naive population, which excluded terminally differentiated effector memory CD45RA+ cells. Specimen: naive CD8+ T cells sorted from blood. The receptors stem from a man aged 18 to 30 in good health.

V is TRBV19 and J is TRBJ2-7; a weak D match, TRBD1 (6 bases). CDR1 LNHDA and CDR2 SQIVND come from the germline V gene (reference sequence). V was shortened by 5 bases and J by 6 bases, with 20 bases between the two germline ends. The CDR3 covers 15 residues. The CDR3 loop is CASSWHLGQTVEQYF. In DNA form, the CDR3 reads TGTGCCAGTAGTTGGCACCTGGGACAAACCGTCGAGCAGTACTTC.

This sequence joins TRBV7-8 and TRBJ2-5; 10 nucleotides match TRBD2. Trimming took 4 bases from V and 4 from J; bases not matched to a gene: 18. The CDR3 loop spans 19 amino acids. Germline V lookup: CDR1 SGHVS, CDR2 FQNEAQ. As DNA, the CDR3 is TGTGCCAGCAGCTCTTTTGGGGATTCTAGCGGGGGTAACGTAGAGACCCAGTACTTC. Amino acids: CASSSFGDSSGGNVETQYF. The variable domain in full, completed from reference TRBV7-8 and TRBJ2-5, reads GAGVSQSPRYKVAKRGQDVALRCDPISGHVSLFWYQQALGQGPEFLTYFQNEAQLDKSGLPSDRFFAERPEGSVSTLKIQRTQQEDSAVYLCASSSFGDSSGGNVETQYFGPGTRLLVL.

The gene calls are TRBV27 and TRBJ2-7; unclear D gene. This CDR3 region has 13 residues. Germline assignment: CDR1 MNHEY and CDR2 SMNVEV (reference sequence). Trimming took 6 bases from V and 9 from J, leaving 18 bases between them. CDR3 protein: CASRDGGVLGQYF. In DNA, the CDR3 is TGTGCCAGCAGGGACGGTGGGGTGTTGGGGCAGTACTTC.

The chain combines TRBV27 with TRBJ1-5, with D unclear. Germline loops: CDR1 MNHEY, CDR2 SMNVEV (reference sequence). The CDR3 is 15 residues long. Trimming cost V 1 base and J 3 bases, with 10 bases left between them. Written as DNA, the CDR3 is TGTGCCAGCAGTTTATTTGACGGAGACAATCAGCCCCAGCATTTT. Its protein product is CASSLFDGDNQPQHF.

The chain uses TRBV6-5 and TRBJ1-1, with 7 positions matching TRBD1. Germline lookup yields CDR1 MNHEY and CDR2 SVGAGI. J gave up 4 bases and V 2 bases, and 7 bases lay outside the gene matches. This CDR3 is 15 amino acids long. The CDR3 DNA follows: TGTGCCAGCAGTTACACAGAGGGGGCGGGCACTGAAGCTTTCTTT. Its translation is CASSYTEGAGTEAFF.

This clone was detected only once. This sequence joins TRBV7-9 and TRBJ2-5; the D gene could be TRBD1 or TRBD2 (5 bases each). The CDR3 length is 14 residues. Germline CDR1 and CDR2: SEHNR and FQNEAQ (reference sequence). V lost 2 bases and J 5 bases, leaving 12 bases between the germline ends. The CDR3 here is CASSLTEGMETQYF. The CDR3 DNA is TGTGCCAGCAGCTTAACCGAGGGGATGGAGACCCAGTACTTC.

The chain employs TRBV5-5 and TRBJ2-7; TRBD1 matches at 7 bases. Per germline, CDR1 SGHKS and CDR2 YYEKEE (reference sequence). The CDR3 is made up of 15 amino acids. V shed 0 bases, J shed 5 bases, and the junction held 8 bases outside the gene matches. CDR3 in amino acids: CASSLEGRQGHEQYF. Written as DNA, the CDR3 is TGTGCCAGCAGCTTGGAAGGTCGACAGGGTCACGAGCAGTACTTC.

As for this clone: Other DNA variants within this sample encode the same CDR3. The gene calls are TRBV27 and TRBJ2-1; D is perhaps TRBD2 (5 bases). V was shortened by 2 bases and J by 0 bases, with 8 bases between the two germline ends. This CDR3 has 15 amino acids. The germline V gene encodes CDR1 MNHEY and CDR2 SMNVEV (reference sequence). CDR3 sequence (DNA): TGTGCCAGCAGTTTAAGCGGTAGCTCCTACAATGAGCAGTTCTTC. Its translation is CASSLSGSSYNEQFF.

The rearrangement uses TRBV6-6 and TRBJ1-1, with TRBD1 matching 9 bases. V lost 4 bases, J lost 1 base, and 1 base stayed unmatched. The CDR3 loop spans 14 amino acids. Germline CDR1 is MNHNY and CDR2 is SVGAGI (reference sequence). CDR3 DNA: TGTGCCAGCAGTTCGACAGGGGGGAACACTGAAGCTTTCTTT. This encodes CASSSTGGNTEAFF.

CDR3 sequence reads: CASSQEHNYGYTF. The CDR3 coding sequence is TGTGCCAGCAGCCAAGAACACAACTATGGCTACACCTTC. The chain combines TRBV14 with TRBJ1-2; D remains ambiguous. The CDR3 runs to 13 residues. V shed 0 bases and J shed 2 bases, with 4 bases lying between them. Per germline, CDR1 SGHDN and CDR2 FVKESK.

The CDR3 nucleotides read TGTGCCAGCAGTGAGGACACAGTCTACAATGAGCAGTTCTTC. Its translation is CASSEDTVYNEQFF. The chain carries TRBV2 and TRBJ2-1; D may be TRBD1 (5 bases). This CDR3 spans 14 amino acids. The V gene lost 3 bases and the J gene lost 3 bases, with 9 bases spanning the gap. Germline values: CDR1 SNHLY, CDR2 FYNNEI.

The rearrangement links TRBV27 to TRBJ1-4; unclear D gene. This CDR3 has 10 amino acids. Between the trimmed V and J ends, which lost 5 bases and 15 bases, there was a span of 10 bases. In germline, CDR1 is MNHEY, CDR2 SMNVEV (reference sequence). This CDR3 is CASSPRLMFF. The CDR3 DNA follows: TGTGCCAGCAGTCCTCGTTTAATGTTTTTT.

This sequence joins TRBV5-4 and TRBJ1-2; D is possibly TRBD1 (5 bases). Per the germline V gene, CDR1 is SGHNT and CDR2 is YYREEE (reference sequence). V gave up 2 bases and J gave up 5 bases, with 13 bases separating them. The CDR3 runs to 14 residues. The CDR3 DNA reads TGTGCCAGCAGCTTCGGGACGTCAGATTATGGCTACACCTTC. This gives the protein CASSFGTSDYGYTF.

The rearrangement uses TRBV6-5 and TRBJ2-7, with 9 bases that match TRBD2. From germline, CDR1 is MNHEY and CDR2 SVGAGI. The CDR3 runs 14 residues. The V and J ends lost 6 bases and 1 base, in that order; junction bases with no gene match: 4. The CDR3: CASRGGGESYEQYF. DNA for the CDR3: TGTGCCAGCAGGGGCGGGGGGGAATCCTACGAGCAGTACTTC.

In regard to this clone: This sample includes further DNA sequences coding for the same CDR3. The V call is TRBV4-1, the J call TRBJ2-7; the D is unclear. CDR3 length equals 14 residues. Trimming took 1 base from V and 2 from J, leaving 9 bases between them. Germline CDR1 MGHRA, CDR2 YSYEKL. The CDR3 loop is CASSQASGAYEQYF. The CDR3 DNA reads TGCGCCAGCAGCCAAGCCTCAGGCGCCTACGAGCAGTACTTC.

The chain combines TRBV9 with TRBJ2-1; D is undetermined. Trimming took off 5 bases at V and 0 bases at J, with 12 bases between the two ends. The germline V gene encodes CDR1 SGDLS and CDR2 YYNGEE. CDR3 length equals 15 residues. The CDR3 protein is CASRATESSYNEQFF. The DNA for the CDR3 is TGTGCCAGCAGAGCGACTGAAAGCTCCTACAATGAGCAGTTCTTC. Full variable domain (remainder filled in from reference TRBV9 and TRBJ2-1): DSGVTQTPKHLITATGQRVTLRCSPRSGDLSVYWYQQSLDQGLQFLIQYYNGEERAKGNILERFSAQQFPDLHSELNLSSLELGDSALYFCASRATESSYNEQFFGPGTRLTVL.

This clone occurred once. V is TRBV5-5 and J is TRBJ2-7; 9 bases fit TRBD2. Germline V gene sequence: CDR1 SGHKS, CDR2 YYEKEE (reference sequence). The V segment lost 2 bases and the J segment 6 bases; nucleotides outside the gene matches: 12. The CDR3 is 16 amino acids. The DNA for the CDR3 is TGTGCCAGCAGCTTTGAGATCCGGACTAGCGCAACCGAGCAGTACTTC. It specifies CASSFEIRTSATEQYF.

Turning to this clone: Different DNA sequences within this sample yield the same CDR3. The chain carries TRBV5-4 and TRBJ1-2, with 9 bases matching TRBD1. The J segment lost 4 bases and the V segment lost 3 bases, leaving 4 bases of the junction unmatched. This CDR3 contains 14 residues. In germline, CDR1 is SGHNT, CDR2 YYREEE (reference sequence). CDR3 nucleotides: TGTGCCAGCAGCTCGGGGACAGGGAGCTATGGCTACACCTTC. Translated, it gives CASSSGTGSYGYTF.

This rearrangement joins TRBV5-8 to TRBJ1-1, with TRBD1 as a possible D gene (6 bases). The CDR3 is 14 amino acids. Germline-derived CDR1 and CDR2 are SGHTS and YDEGEE. V dropped 5 bases and J dropped 2 bases, with 13 bases sitting between them. CDR3 coding DNA: TGTGCCAGCAGTTACCCGGGACACAACACTGAAGCTTTCTTT. It encodes CASSYPGHNTEAFF.

The chain uses TRBV5-4 and TRBJ2-7; TRBD1 is a possible D gene (6 bases). The CDR3 length is 14 residues. Trimming left V 2 bases short and J 3 bases short, with 12 bases between. Germline CDR1 SGHNT, CDR2 YYREEE (reference sequence). As DNA, the CDR3 is TGTGCCAGCAGCTTAACAGGGAAATTCTACGAGCAGTACTTC. This encodes CASSLTGKFYEQYF.

The chain combines TRBV29-1 with TRBJ2-7, with 10 nucleotides matching TRBD2. The CDR3 extends over 14 amino acids. The germline V gene encodes CDR1 SQVTM and CDR2 ANQGSEA. The V and J ends lost 4 bases and 1 base, in that order; junction bases with no gene match: 4. CDR3 DNA: TGCAGCGTTGCGGGGACTAGCGATTCCTACGAGCAGTACTTC. Protein sequence: CSVAGTSDSYEQYF.

The rearrangement links TRBV6-1 to TRBJ1-4; 7 nucleotides line up with TRBD1. Trimming removed 6 bases from V and 8 bases from J; junction bases left unmatched: 9. Germline CDR1 reads MNHNS; CDR2 reads SASEGT. There are 14 residues in the CDR3. CDR3 DNA: TGTGCCAGCAGACCCGGGACAGCAGGCGAAAAACTGTTTTTT. Residues: CASRPGTAGEKLFF.

In DNA, the CDR3 is TGTGCCAGCAGCCCTCCGGGACTAGCGGGGAGACGTTACGAGCAGTACTTC. Its translation: CASSPPGLAGRRYEQYF. This sequence joins TRBV21-1 and TRBJ2-7; whether TRBD2, the table's D call, matches the DNA was not checked. TRBV21-1 is a pseudogene. The CDR3 has 17 amino acids.

The rearrangement uses TRBV27 and TRBJ2-1, with 9 bases matching TRBD2. V lost 4 bases, J lost 3 bases, and 16 bases stayed unmatched. The CDR3 has 19 residues. CDR1 and CDR2 from the germline V gene are MNHEY and SMNVEV (reference sequence). CDR3 in DNA: TGTGCCAGCAGTTCGCCTAGCGGGGACAGTCTTATTGACTACAATGAGCAGTTCTTC. Protein product: CASSSPSGDSLIDYNEQFF.